Below are 17 T cell receptor beta chains sequenced from a single sample in a study of OX40 agonist ivuxolimab in advanced cancers. TCRdb keeps only in-frame clones here, not all; method: immunoSEQ multiplex PCR. The sample includes 60,000 to 85,000 clones, about 89% of them seen just once. The starting material was CD4+ or CD8+ T cells sorted from blood, obtained in a trial of the OX40 agonist ivuxolimab. The receptors originated from an adult with an advanced solid tumor such as melanoma, head and neck, liver or kidney cancer.

V usage is TRBV7-9 and J usage is TRBJ1-4, with 10 bases matching TRBD1. Trimming at V came to 3 bases and at J to 7 bases, leaving 5 bases not matched to a gene. This CDR3 is 15 amino acids long. Germline V gives CDR1 SEHNR, CDR2 FQNEAQ (reference sequence). Here the CDR3 DNA reads TGTGCCAGCAGCTTCCCGGGACAGGGGATTGAAAAACTGTTTTTT. Translated: CASSFPGQGIEKLFF.

V and J are TRBV13 and TRBJ1-1; D may be TRBD1 (6 bases). Germline lookup yields CDR1 PRHDT and CDR2 FYEKMQ (reference sequence). V gave up 5 bases and J gave up 3 bases, with 22 bases separating them. This CDR3 contains 17 residues. The CDR3 DNA reads as TGTGCCAGCAGCCGAGGAATGGGGGCAGCGGGCGACACTGAAGCTTTCTTT. Protein product: CASSRGMGAAGDTEAFF.

The chain combines TRBV9 with TRBJ1-2, with D maybe TRBD1 (5 bases). Looked up from germline, CDR1 is SGDLS and CDR2 is YYNGEE. Trimming stripped 4 bases from V and 0 bases from J, with 10 bases between. The CDR3 is made up of 14 amino acids. In DNA form, the CDR3 reads TGTGCCAGCAGCCCTGACAGAGCTAACTATGGCTACACCTTC. Its translation is CASSPDRANYGYTF.

The rearrangement links TRBV21-1 to TRBJ2-7; TRBD1, the D gene given by the table, was not confirmed from the DNA. TRBV21-1 is a pseudogene. The CDR3 spans 20 residues. Here the CDR3 reads CASSKCPPGQGPHPSSGQYF. In nucleotides, the CDR3 is TGTGCCAGCAGCAAATGCCCCCCGGGACAGGGGCCCCATCCCTCTTCTGGGCAGTACTTC.

The chain uses TRBV6-1 and TRBJ1-5; 10 nucleotides match TRBD1. The length of the CDR3 is 15 residues. With 8 bases clipped from V and 7 bases from J, the junction kept 11 bases outside the gene matches. Germline V gene sequence: CDR1 MNHNS, CDR2 SASEGT. DNA of the CDR3: TGTGCCAGCTACGGAAGGGACAGGGGTCGACAGCCCCAGCATTTT. This gives the protein CASYGRDRGRQPQHF.

The CDR3 protein is CASSELNNEQFF. In DNA, the CDR3 is TGTGCCAGCAGTGAACTTAACAATGAGCAGTTCTTC. This chain joins TRBV6-1 and TRBJ2-1, with unresolved D. The CDR3 spans 12 residues. V dropped 2 bases and J dropped 5 bases, with 4 bases sitting between them. The V gene's germline CDR1 is MNHNS and CDR2 SASEGT.

The genes are TRBV5-1 and TRBJ2-1, with D possibly matching TRBD1 (5 bases). CDR1 and CDR2 (germline): SGHRS, YFSETQ. The CDR3 contains 13 residues. The ends were cut back, 3 bases at V and 5 bases at J, with 9 bases in the middle. The CDR3 region has the DNA TGCGCCAGCAGCTGGGGCCGGGACAATGAGCAGTTCTTC. This translates into CASSWGRDNEQFF.

This chain uses TRBV20-1 with TRBJ2-5; D is uncertain. The germline gives CDR1 DFQATT, CDR2 SNEGSKA (reference sequence). The CDR3 contains 11 residues. Trimming took off 3 bases at V and 5 bases at J, with 7 bases between the two ends. Here the CDR3 reads CSASPEETQYF. The CDR3 bases are TGCAGTGCTAGCCCCGAGGAGACCCAGTACTTC.

This clone was seen once. The rearrangement uses TRBV5-6 and TRBJ2-6, with D possibly being TRBD2 (5 bases). This CDR3 comprises 15 residues. The V end lost 2 bases, the J end lost 0 bases, and 6 bases lay between the germline ends. CDR1 and CDR2 (germline): SGHDT, YYEEEE. The CDR3 coding sequence is TGTGCCAGCAGCTTCACTAGCTCTGGGGCCAACGTCCTGACTTTC. Translating it yields CASSFTSSGANVLTF.

V and J are TRBV5-4 and TRBJ2-7, with D perhaps TRBD2 (6 bases). CDR3 size: 14 residues. The V end lost 3 bases, the J end lost 5 bases, and 15 bases lay between the germline ends. The germline gives CDR1 SGHNT, CDR2 YYREEE (reference sequence). The CDR3: CASSWDSLADEQYF. CDR3 coding DNA: TGTGCCAGCAGCTGGGACTCCCTTGCCGACGAGCAGTACTTC.

J is TRBJ2-3 and V is TRBV5-1, with 7 bases fitting TRBD2. V gave up 4 bases and J gave up 5 bases; unmatched junction bases: 13. Germline CDR1 SGHRS, CDR2 YFSETQ. The CDR3 is 16 amino acids. CDR3 coding DNA: TGCGCCAGCAGCCCCGGACTAGAGATGTGGGAAGATACGCAGTATTTT. Translating gives CASSPGLEMWEDTQYF.

J is TRBJ1-4 and V is TRBV6-1; D is possibly TRBD1 (5 bases). The V gene lost 7 bases and the J gene lost 8 bases, with 17 bases spanning the gap. Germline V gives CDR1 MNHNS, CDR2 SASEGT. The CDR3 runs 14 residues. The CDR3 region has the DNA TGTGCCAGCACCCTCTCGGGGGGAGTAGAAAAACTGTTTTTT. Encoded protein: CASTLSGGVEKLFF.

The chain links TRBV6-5 to TRBJ2-1; D not resolved. The CDR3 length is 16 residues. Germline CDR1 reads MNHEY; CDR2 reads SVGAGI. The V end lost 0 bases, the J end lost 4 bases, and 13 bases lay between the germline ends. CDR3 DNA: TGTGCCAGCAGTTACTCGAGTACCCACGGATACAATGAGCAGTTCTTC. It is translated as CASSYSSTHGYNEQFF.

V usage is TRBV7-2 and J usage is TRBJ2-5; D uncertain. Germline V gene data show CDR1 as SGHTA and CDR2 as FQGNSA. Trimming shortened V by 3 bases and J by 5 bases, and 10 bases separated the two germline ends. The length of the CDR3 is 13 residues. CDR3 DNA: TGTGCCAGCAGCTTGGATAGGCGGGAGACCCAGTACTTC. Its translation: CASSLDRRETQYF.

The V call is TRBV5-1, the J call TRBJ2-7, with 15 bases aligning to TRBD2. V lost 4 bases to trimming and J lost 5 bases; unmatched junction nucleotides: 7. Germline V lookup: CDR1 SGHRS, CDR2 YFSETQ. This CDR3 contains 16 residues. CDR3 DNA sequence: TGCGCCAGCAGCATGGGACTAGCGGGGGGCCTCAACGAGCAGTACTTC. Amino acids: CASSMGLAGGLNEQYF.

This clone came up a few times. CDR3 sequence (DNA): TGTGCCAGCAGCAAAGCTCCGGGACAGGGGATCCCAGATACGCAGTATTTT. Translated, it gives CASSKAPGQGIPDTQYF. This chain uses TRBV21-1 with TRBJ2-3; the table gives TRBD1 as D, unverified against the DNA. TRBV21-1 is marked as a pseudogene. The CDR3 spans 17 residues.

This CDR3 is CASSPGRGRTDTQYF. Here the CDR3 DNA reads TGTGCCAGCAGCCCCGGAAGGGGTAGGACAGATACGCAGTATTTT. This chain joins TRBV7-9 and TRBJ2-3; possibly TRBD1 for D (5 bases). This CDR3 spans 15 amino acids. With 5 bases removed from V and 3 bases from J, the gap between germline ends came to 15 bases. Per germline, CDR1 SEHNR and CDR2 FQNEAQ (reference sequence).